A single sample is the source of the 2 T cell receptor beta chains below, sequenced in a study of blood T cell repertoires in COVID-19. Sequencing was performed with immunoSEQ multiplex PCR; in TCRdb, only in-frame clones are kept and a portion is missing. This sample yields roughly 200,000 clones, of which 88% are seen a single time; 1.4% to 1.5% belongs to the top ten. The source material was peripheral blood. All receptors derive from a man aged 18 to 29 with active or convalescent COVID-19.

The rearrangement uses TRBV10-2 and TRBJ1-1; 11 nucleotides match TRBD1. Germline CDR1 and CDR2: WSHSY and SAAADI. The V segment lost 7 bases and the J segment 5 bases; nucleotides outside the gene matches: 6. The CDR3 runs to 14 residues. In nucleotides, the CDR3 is TGCGCCAGCAAGCAGGGACAGGGGGTTACTGAAGCTTTCTTT. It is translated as CASKQGQGVTEAFF.

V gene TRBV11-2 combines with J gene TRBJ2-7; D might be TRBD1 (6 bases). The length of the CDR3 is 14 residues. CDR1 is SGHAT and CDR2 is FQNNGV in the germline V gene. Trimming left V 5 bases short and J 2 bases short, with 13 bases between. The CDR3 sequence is CASSTQGPTYEQYF. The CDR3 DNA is TGTGCCAGCAGCACACAGGGCCCCACCTACGAGCAGTACTTC.